This T cell receptor beta chain was observed in a study of T-cell reconstitution after alpha-beta-depleted transplantation in children. For TCRbeta, the library was prepared with unique molecular identifiers. TCRdb re-called the PCR reads with MiXCR, one entry per CDR3 protein. This table holds 640,000 or so distinct CDR3 sequences, over 15% found once. Between the trimmed V and J ends, which lost 7 bases and 2 bases, there was a span of 15 bases. The CDR3 has 14 residues. Germline CDR1 and CDR2: SGDLS and YYNGEE. The TCR originated in a human donor who donated a stem cell graft to a child with acute myeloid leukemia. Specimen: PBMCs from the stem cell graft donor, collected from the stem cell graft. J is TRBJ2-5 and V is TRBV9; TRBD1 is a possible D gene (6 bases). The CDR3: CASGLTGGQETQYF. The DNA for the CDR3 is TGTGCCAGCGGATTGACAGGCGGACAAGAGACCCAGTACTTC.